This T cell receptor (beta chain) was recovered during a study of vaccination effects on CD4 cells after COVID-19. Findings and limits, study-wide: Common cold coronavirus cross-reactivity was shown by only 1 of 255 vaccine-induced clones in healthy vaccinees.

In the case of this clone: Antigen specificity is unknown.

Viral peptide pool expansion of antigen-specific CD4+ T cells preceded sequencing in the ViraFEST assay. Subsequent to a culture period of 10 days, CD4+ T cells were isolated. Either the BNT162b2 or mRNA-1273 vaccine was given to participants in two doses. Cultures of about 2 million PBMC per well contained roughly 9.4 IU/ml IL-2 plus 10 ug/ml peptides. The CDR3 sequence is 13 residues long. With 4 bases removed from V and 9 bases from J, the gap between germline ends came to 13 bases. The data were produced by immunoSEQ multiplex PCR, yet TCRdb's version contains in-frame clones alone and is incomplete. The sample has approximately 26,000 clones; over 70% are singletons.

This chain connects TRBV12-3 or TRBV12-4 to TRBJ2-4, with a weak D call TRBD2 (5 bases). Sample: CD4+ T cells from PBMCs cultured with HCoV-NL63 spike peptides, taken after COVID-19 vaccination. This receptor was taken from a human donor who received a COVID-19 vaccine. CDR3 amino acids: CASSSRGLGIQYF. For the CDR3, the DNA is TGTGCCAGCAGTTCCCGGGGTTTGGGCATTCAGTACTTC.